There are a few counts of the clone carrying this T cell receptor beta chain. Some clones are missing from TCRdb's copy, which holds only in-frame ones; the method was immunoSEQ multiplex PCR. The sample records approximately 82,000 clones, around nine tenths being singletons. These data come from a study of OX40 agonist ivuxolimab in advanced cancers. J was trimmed by 4 bases and V by 3 bases; bases with no gene match: 12. The CDR3 loop spans 16 amino acids. CDR1 and CDR2 (germline): GTSNPN, SVGIG (reference sequence). This specimen consisted of CD4+ or CD8+ T cells sorted from blood, obtained in a trial of the OX40 agonist ivuxolimab. V and J are TRBV30 and TRBJ1-1; 9 bases fit TRBD1. This clonotype was sampled from an adult with an advanced solid tumor such as melanoma, head and neck, liver or kidney cancer. The CDR3 DNA reads TGTGCCTGGAGATATTCCGGGACAGGGATCGGCACTGAAGCTTTCTTT. As protein: CAWRYSGTGIGTEAFF.